This TCR beta chain was captured in a study of T cells expressing NK-cell markers. The V gene's germline CDR1 is DFQATT and CDR2 SNEGSKA (reference sequence). This CDR3 is 16 amino acids long. TCRdb reworked the 5' RACE reads into one entry per CDR3 protein, no DNA. This specimen shows around 380,000 distinct CDR3 sequences; the ten leading clones hold about 11%. The sample consisted of blood T cells: a sorted CD56 or NKG2C T cell subset, CD4+ or CD8+ T cells, or bulk PBMC T cells (not recorded which). This chain joins TRBV20-1 and TRBJ2-5; TCRdb's assignment of TRBD2 cannot be checked, as there is no DNA. This TCR derives from a woman in her forties or fifties in good health. CDR3 region: CSALLENVDSQETQYF.